This TCR beta chain was identified in a study of T cell changes during pregnancy in multiple sclerosis. Sequencing used immunoSEQ multiplex PCR; TCRdb keeps in-frame clones, though not all of them. The table lists about 62,000 clones, 70% to 90% of them singletons, with around 2.3% in the top ten. Per germline, CDR1 SNHLY and CDR2 FYNNEI. With 3 bases removed from V and 6 bases from J, the gap between germline ends came to 12 bases. The CDR3 spans 14 residues. The TCR was taken from a female donor with multiple sclerosis, enrolled in a pregnancy study. The chain joins TRBV2 to TRBJ1-5; D unclear. Sequenced material: peripheral blood, taken in the first trimester of pregnancy. The CDR3 loop reads CASSDFRSGQPQHF. The DNA of the CDR3 is TGTGCCAGCAGTGATTTCCGGTCAGGTCAGCCCCAGCATTTT.